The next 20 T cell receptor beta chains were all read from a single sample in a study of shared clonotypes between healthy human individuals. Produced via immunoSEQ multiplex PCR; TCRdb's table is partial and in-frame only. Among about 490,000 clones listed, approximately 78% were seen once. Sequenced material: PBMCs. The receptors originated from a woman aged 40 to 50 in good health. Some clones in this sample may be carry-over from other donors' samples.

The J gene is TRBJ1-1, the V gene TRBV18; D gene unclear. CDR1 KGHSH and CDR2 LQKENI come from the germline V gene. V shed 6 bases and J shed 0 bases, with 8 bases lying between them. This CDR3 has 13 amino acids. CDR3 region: CASSSEMNTEAFF. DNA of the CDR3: TGTGCCAGCTCTTCCGAAATGAACACTGAAGCTTTCTTT.

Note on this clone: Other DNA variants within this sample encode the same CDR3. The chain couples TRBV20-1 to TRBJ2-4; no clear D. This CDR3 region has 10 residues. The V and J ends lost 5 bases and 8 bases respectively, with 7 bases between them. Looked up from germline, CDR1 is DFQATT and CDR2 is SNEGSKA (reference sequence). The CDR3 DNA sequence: TGCAGTGCTCGCGGAGACATTCAGTACTTC. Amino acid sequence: CSARGDIQYF.

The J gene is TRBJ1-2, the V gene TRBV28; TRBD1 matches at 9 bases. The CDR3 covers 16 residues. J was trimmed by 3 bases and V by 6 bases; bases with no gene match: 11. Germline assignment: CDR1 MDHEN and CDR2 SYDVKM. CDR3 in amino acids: CASSRQTGQGDYGYTF. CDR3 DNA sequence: TGTGCCAGCAGCCGACAAACGGGACAGGGAGACTATGGCTACACCTTC.

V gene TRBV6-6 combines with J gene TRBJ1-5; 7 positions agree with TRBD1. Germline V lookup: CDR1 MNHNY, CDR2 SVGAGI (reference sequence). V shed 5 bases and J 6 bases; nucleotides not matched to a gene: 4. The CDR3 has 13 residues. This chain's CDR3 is CASSTRGGQPQHF. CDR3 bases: TGTGCCAGCAGTACCAGGGGGGGTCAGCCCCAGCATTTT.

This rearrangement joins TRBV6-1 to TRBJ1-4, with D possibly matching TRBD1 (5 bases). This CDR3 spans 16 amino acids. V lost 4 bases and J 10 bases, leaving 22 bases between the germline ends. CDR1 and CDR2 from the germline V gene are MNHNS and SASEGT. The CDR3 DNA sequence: TGTGCCAGCAGTGCTCCCCCCCGGGACTCCGAGGGAAAACTGTTTTTT. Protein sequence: CASSAPPRDSEGKLFF.

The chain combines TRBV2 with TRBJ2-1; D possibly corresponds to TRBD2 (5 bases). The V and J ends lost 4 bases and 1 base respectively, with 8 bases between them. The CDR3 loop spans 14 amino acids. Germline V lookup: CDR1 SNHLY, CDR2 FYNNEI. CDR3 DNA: TGTGCCAGCAGTGTCGAGGGATCCTACAATGAGCAGTTCTTC. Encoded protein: CASSVEGSYNEQFF.

This CDR3 is CASSLTSGAQDTQYF. The DNA for the CDR3 is TGTGCCAGCAGCTTGACTAGCGGGGCGCAAGATACGCAGTATTTT. The genes are TRBV5-4 and TRBJ2-3; 10 positions match TRBD2. CDR1 is SGHNT and CDR2 is YYREEE in the germline V gene (reference sequence). The CDR3 extends over 15 amino acids. Losses at the gene ends were 1 base for V and 5 bases for J; bases not matched to a gene: 4.

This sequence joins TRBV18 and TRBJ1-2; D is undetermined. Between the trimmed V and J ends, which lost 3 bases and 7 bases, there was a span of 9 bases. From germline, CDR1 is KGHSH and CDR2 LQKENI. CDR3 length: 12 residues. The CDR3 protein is CASSPGYIGYTF. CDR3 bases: TGTGCCAGCTCACCCGGGTATATTGGCTACACCTTC.

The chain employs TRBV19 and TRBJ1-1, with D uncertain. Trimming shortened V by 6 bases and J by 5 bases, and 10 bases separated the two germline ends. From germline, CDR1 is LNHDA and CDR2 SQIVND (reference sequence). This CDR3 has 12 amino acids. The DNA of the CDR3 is TGTGCCAGTAGCCTATCGAGGACTGAAGCTTTCTTT. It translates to CASSLSRTEAFF. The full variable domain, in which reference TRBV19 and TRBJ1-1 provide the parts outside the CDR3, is DGGITQSPKYLFRKEGQNVTLSCEQNLNHDAMYWYRQDPGQGLRLIYYSQIVNDFQKGDIAEGYSVSREKKESFPLTVTSAQKNPTAFYLCASSLSRTEAFFGQGTRLTVV.

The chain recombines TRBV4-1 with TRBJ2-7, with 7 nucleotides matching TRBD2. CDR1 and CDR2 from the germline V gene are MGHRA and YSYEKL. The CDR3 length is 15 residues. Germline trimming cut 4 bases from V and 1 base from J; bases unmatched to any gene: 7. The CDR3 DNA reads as TGCGCCAGCAGCCGGGGCGGGAGTGGTTCCTACGAGCAGTACTTC. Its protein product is CASSRGGSGSYEQYF.

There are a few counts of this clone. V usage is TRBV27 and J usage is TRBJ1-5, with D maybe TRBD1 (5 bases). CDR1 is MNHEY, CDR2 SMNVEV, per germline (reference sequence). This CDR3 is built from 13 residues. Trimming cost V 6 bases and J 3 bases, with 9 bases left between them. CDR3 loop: CASSDGHNQPQHF. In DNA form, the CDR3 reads TGTGCCAGCAGCGACGGACACAATCAGCCCCAGCATTTT.

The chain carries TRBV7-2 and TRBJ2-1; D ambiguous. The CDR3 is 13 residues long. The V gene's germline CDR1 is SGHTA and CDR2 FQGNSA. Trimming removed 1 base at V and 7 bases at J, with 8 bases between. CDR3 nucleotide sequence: TGTGCCAGCAGCTTAGTATTTGCTAATGAGCAGTTCTTC. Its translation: CASSLVFANEQFF.

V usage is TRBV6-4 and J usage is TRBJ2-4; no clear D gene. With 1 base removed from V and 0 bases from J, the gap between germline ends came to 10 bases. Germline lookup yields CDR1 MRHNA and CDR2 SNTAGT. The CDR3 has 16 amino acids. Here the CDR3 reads CASSDCLLLAKNIQYF. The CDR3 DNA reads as TGTGCCAGCAGTGACTGCCTCCTATTAGCCAAAAACATTCAGTACTTC.

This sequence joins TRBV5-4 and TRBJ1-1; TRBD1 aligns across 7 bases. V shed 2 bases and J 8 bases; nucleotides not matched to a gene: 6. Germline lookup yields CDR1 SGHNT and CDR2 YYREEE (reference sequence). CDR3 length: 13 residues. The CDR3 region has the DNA TGTGCCAGCAGCTTAGCCGGGACAGAAGAAGCTTTCTTT. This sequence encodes CASSLAGTEEAFF.

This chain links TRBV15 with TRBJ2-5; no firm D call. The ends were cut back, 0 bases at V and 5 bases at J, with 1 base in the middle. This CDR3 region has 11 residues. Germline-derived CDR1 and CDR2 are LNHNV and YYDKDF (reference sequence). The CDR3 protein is CATSRDETQYF. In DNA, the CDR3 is TGTGCCACCAGCAGAGATGAGACCCAGTACTTC.

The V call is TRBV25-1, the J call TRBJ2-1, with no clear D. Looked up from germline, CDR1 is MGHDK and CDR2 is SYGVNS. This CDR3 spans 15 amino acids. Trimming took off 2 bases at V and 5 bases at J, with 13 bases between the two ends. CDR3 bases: TGTGCCAGCAGTGAACTAGGAGTTTACCACAATGAGCAGTTCTTC. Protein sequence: CASSELGVYHNEQFF.

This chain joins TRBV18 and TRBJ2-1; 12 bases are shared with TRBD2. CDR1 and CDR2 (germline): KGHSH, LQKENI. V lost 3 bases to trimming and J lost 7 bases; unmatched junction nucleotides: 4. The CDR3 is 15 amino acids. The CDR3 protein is CASSPPGTSGNEQFF. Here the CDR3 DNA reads TGTGCCAGCTCACCTCCAGGGACTAGCGGGAATGAGCAGTTCTTC.

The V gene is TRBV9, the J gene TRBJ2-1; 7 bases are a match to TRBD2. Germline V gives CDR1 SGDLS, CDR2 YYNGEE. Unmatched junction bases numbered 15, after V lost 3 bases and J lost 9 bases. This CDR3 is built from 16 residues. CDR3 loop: CASSELISGPFSEQFF. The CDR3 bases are TGTGCCAGCAGCGAACTGATTAGCGGGCCTTTCTCTGAGCAGTTCTTC.

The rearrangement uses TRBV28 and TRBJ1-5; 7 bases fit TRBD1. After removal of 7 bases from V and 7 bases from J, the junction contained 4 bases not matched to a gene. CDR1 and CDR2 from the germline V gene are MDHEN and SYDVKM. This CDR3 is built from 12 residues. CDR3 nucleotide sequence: TGTGCCAGCACCTACAGGGGACAGCCCCAGCATTTT. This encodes CASTYRGQPQHF.

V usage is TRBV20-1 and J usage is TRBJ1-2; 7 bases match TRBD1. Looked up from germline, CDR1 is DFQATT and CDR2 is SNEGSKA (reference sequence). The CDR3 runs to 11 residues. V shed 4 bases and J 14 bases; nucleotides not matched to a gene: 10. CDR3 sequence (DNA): TGCAGTGCTACACCGGGACAGTCGCTGACCTTC. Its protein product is CSATPGQSLTF.